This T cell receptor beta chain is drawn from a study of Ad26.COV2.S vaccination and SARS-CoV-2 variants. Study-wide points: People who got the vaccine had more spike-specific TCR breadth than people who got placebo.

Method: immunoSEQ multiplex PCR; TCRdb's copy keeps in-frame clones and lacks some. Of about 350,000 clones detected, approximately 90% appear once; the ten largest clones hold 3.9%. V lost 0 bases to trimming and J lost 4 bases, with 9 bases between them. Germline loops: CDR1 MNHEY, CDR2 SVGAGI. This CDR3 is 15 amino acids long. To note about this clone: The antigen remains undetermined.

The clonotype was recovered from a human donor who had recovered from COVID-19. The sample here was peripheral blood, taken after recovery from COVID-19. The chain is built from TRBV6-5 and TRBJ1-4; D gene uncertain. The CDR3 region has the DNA TGTGCCAGCAGTTACTCCCCCGAGGGTAATGAAAAACTGTTTTTT. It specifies CASSYSPEGNEKLFF.